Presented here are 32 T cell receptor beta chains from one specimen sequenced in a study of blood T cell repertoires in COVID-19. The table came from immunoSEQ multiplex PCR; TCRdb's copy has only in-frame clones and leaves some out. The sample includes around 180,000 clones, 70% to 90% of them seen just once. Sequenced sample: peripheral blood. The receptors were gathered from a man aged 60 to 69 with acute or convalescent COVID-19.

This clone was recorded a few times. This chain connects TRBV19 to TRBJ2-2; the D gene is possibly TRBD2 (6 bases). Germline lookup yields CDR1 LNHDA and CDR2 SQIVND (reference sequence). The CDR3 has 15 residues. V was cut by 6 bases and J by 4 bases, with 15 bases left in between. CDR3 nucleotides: TGTGCCAGTAGCACCTCTCTAGCGACCACCGGGGAGCTGTTTTTT. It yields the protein CASSTSLATTGELFF.

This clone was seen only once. The CDR3 nucleotides are TGTGCCAGTGAGACGGGAGGGGCCGGGGAGCTGTTTTTT. This codes for CASETGGAGELFF. The chain combines TRBV19 with TRBJ2-2; 8 positions match TRBD2. The V and J ends lost 8 bases and 6 bases, in that order; junction bases with no gene match: 5. Per germline, CDR1 LNHDA and CDR2 SQIVND (reference sequence). This CDR3 contains 13 residues.

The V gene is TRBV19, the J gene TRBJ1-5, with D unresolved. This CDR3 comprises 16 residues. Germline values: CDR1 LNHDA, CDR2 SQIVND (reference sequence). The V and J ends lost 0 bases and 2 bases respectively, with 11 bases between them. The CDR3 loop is CASSIDGSHGNQPQHF. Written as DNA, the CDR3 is TGTGCCAGTAGTATAGACGGGTCACACGGCAATCAGCCCCAGCATTTT.

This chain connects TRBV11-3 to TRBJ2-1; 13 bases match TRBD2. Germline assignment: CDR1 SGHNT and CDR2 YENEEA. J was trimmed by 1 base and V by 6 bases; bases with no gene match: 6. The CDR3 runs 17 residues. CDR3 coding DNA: TGTGCCAGCAGTCTCCGGACTAGCGGGAGTTCCTACAATGAGCAGTTCTTC. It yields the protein CASSLRTSGSSYNEQFF.

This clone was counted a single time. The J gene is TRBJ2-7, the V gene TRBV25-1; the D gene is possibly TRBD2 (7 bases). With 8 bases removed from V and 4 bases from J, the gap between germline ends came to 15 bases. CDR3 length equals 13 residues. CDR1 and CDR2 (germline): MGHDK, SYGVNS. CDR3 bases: TGTGCCAGCGGCCGAGGGGGGGGGTACGAGCAGTACTTC. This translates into CASGRGGGYEQYF.

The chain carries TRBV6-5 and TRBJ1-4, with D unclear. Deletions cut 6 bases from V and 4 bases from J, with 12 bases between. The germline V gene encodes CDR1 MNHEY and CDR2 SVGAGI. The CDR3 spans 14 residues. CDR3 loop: CASSHGMDNEKLFF. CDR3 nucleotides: TGTGCCAGCAGCCACGGGATGGATAATGAAAAACTGTTTTTT.

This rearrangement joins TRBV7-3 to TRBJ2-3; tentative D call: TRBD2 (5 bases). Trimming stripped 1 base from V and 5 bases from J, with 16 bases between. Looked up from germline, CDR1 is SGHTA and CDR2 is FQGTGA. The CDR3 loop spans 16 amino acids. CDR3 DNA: TGTGCCAGCAGCTTAAGCGGCCCGTCGGCGGGAGATACGCAGTATTTT. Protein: CASSLSGPSAGDTQYF. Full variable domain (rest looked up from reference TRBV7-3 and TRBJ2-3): GAGVSQTPSNKVTEKGKYVELRCDPISGHTALYWYRQSLGQGPEFLIYFQGTGAADDSGLPNDRFFAVRPEGSVSTLKIQRTERGDSAVYLCASSLSGPSAGDTQYFGPGTRLTVL.

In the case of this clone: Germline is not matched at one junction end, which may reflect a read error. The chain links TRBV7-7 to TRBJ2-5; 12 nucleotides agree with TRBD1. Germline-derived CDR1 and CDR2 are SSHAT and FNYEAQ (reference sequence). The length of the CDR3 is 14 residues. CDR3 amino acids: CASSRDRGRETQYF. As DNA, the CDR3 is TGTGCTAGCAGCCGGGACAGGGGGCGAGAGACCCAGTACTTC.

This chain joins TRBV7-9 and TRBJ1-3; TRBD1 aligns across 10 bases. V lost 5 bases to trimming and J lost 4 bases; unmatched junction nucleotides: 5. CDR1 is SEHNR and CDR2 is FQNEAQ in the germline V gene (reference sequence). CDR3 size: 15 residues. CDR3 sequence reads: CASSQDRGSGNTIYF. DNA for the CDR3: TGTGCCAGCAGCCAGGACAGGGGGTCAGGAAACACCATATATTTT.

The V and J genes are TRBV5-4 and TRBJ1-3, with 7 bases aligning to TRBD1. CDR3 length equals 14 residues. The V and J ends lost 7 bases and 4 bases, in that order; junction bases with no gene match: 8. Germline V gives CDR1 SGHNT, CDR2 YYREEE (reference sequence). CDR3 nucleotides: TGTGCCAGCCGTTCACAGGGGTCCGGAAACACCATATATTTT. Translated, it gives CASRSQGSGNTIYF.

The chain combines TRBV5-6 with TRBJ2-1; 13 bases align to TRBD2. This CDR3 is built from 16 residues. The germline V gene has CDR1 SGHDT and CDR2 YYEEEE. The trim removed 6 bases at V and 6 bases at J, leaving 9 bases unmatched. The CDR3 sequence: CASTDLGTSGINEQFF. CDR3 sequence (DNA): TGTGCCAGCACCGATCTGGGGACTAGCGGGATCAATGAGCAGTTCTTC.

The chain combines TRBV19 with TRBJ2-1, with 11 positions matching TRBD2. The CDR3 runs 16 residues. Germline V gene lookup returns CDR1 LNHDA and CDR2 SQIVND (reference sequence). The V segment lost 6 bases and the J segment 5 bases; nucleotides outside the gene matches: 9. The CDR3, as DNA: TGTGCCAGTAGCCCACTACTAGCGGGAGACCACAATGAGCAGTTCTTC. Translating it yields CASSPLLAGDHNEQFF.

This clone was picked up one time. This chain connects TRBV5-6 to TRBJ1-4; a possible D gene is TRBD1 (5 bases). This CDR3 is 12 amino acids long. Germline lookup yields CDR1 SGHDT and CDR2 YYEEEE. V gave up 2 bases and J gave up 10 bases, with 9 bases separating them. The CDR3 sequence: CASSFYGGKLFF. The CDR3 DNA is TGTGCCAGCAGCTTTTACGGGGGAAAACTGTTTTTT.

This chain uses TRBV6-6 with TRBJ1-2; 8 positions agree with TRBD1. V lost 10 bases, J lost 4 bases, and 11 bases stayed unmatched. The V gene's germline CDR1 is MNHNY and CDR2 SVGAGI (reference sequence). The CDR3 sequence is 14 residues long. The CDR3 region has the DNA TGTGCCATTACGACCGGGACAGGCCTCTATGGCTACACCTTC. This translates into CAITTGTGLYGYTF.

The CDR3 nucleotides read TGTGCCAGCAGTTTATCTCCAGTCGGAGCAACTAATGAAAAACTGTTTTTT. It translates to CASSLSPVGATNEKLFF. J is TRBJ1-4 and V is TRBV27; D uncertain. The CDR3 is made up of 17 amino acids. Per the germline V gene, CDR1 is MNHEY and CDR2 is SMNVEV (reference sequence). V lost 0 bases to trimming and J lost 0 bases, with 11 bases between them.

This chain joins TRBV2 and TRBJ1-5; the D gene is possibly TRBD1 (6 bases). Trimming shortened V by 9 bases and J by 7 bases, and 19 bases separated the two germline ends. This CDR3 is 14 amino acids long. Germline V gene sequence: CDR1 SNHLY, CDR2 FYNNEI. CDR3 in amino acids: CASTDRSGGQPQHF. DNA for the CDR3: TGTGCCAGTACGGACAGATCGGGAGGGCAGCCCCAGCATTTT.

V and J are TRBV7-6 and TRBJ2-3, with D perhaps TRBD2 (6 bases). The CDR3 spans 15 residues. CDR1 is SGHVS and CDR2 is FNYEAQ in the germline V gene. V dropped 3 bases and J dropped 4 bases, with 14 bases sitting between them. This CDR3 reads CASSFSGTPPDTQYF. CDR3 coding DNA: TGTGCCAGCAGCTTTAGCGGAACACCCCCAGATACGCAGTATTTT.

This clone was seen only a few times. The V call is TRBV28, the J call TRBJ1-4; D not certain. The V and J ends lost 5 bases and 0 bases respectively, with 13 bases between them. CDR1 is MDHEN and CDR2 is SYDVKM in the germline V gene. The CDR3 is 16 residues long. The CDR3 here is CASSTAGGATNEKLFF. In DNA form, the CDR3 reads TGTGCCAGCAGTACGGCGGGAGGAGCAACTAATGAAAAACTGTTTTTT.

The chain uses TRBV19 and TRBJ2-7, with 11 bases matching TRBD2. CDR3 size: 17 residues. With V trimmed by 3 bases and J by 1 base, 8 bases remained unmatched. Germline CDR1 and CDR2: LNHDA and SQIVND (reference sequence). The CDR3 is CASSIEASGRRSYEQYF. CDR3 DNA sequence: TGTGCCAGTAGTATTGAGGCTAGCGGGAGGAGATCCTACGAGCAGTACTTC.

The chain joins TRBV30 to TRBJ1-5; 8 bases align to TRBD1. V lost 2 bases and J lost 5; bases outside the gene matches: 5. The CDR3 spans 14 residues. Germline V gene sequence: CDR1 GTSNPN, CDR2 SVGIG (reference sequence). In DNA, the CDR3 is TGTGCCTGGAGTAAGACAGGGGACCATCAGCCCCAGCATTTT. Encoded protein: CAWSKTGDHQPQHF.

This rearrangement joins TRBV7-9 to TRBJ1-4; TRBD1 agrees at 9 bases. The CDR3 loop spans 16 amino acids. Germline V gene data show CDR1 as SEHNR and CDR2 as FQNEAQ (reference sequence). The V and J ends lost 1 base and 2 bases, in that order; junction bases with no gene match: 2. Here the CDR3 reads CASSLGTGVTNEKLFF. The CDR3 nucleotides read TGTGCCAGCAGCTTAGGGACAGGGGTCACTAATGAAAAACTGTTTTTT. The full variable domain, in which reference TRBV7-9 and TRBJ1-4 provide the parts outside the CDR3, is DTGVSQNPRHKITKRGQNVTFRCDPISEHNRLYWYRQTLGQGPEFLTYFQNEAQLEKSRLLSDRFSAERPKGSFSTLEIQRTEQGDSAMYLCASSLGTGVTNEKLFFGSGTQLSVL.

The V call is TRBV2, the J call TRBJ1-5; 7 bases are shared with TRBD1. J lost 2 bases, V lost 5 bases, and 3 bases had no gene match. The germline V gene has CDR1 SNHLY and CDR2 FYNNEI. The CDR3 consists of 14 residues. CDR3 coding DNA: TGTGCCAGCAGTTGGACAGGAGGCAATCAGCCCCAGCATTTT. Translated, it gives CASSWTGGNQPQHF.

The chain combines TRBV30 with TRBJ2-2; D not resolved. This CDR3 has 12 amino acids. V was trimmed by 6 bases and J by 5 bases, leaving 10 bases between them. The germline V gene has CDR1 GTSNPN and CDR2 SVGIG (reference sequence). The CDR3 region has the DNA TGTGCCTGCGGCAGAGGTACCGGGGAGCTGTTTTTT. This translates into CACGRGTGELFF.

The chain's CDR3 is CASSRVPGTDEQYF. DNA of the CDR3: TGTGCCAGCAGCCGAGTTCCGGGAACCGACGAGCAGTACTTC. The rearrangement links TRBV7-9 to TRBJ2-7; D is perhaps TRBD2 (5 bases). V was trimmed by 5 bases and J by 5 bases, leaving 16 bases between them. Germline values: CDR1 SEHNR, CDR2 FQNEAQ (reference sequence). CDR3 length equals 14 residues. Looking up the rest from reference TRBV7-9 and TRBJ2-7 gives the full variable domain: DTGVSQNPRHKITKRGQNVTFRCDPISEHNRLYWYRQTLGQGPEFLTYFQNEAQLEKSRLLSDRFSAERPKGSFSTLEIQRTEQGDSAMYLCASSRVPGTDEQYFGPGTRLTVT.

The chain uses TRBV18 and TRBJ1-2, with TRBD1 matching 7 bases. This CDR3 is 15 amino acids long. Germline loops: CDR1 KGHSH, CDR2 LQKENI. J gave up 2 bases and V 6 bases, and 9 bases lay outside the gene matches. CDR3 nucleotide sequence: TGTGCCAGCTCCCCGGGACAGCCCCAAAACTATGGCTACACCTTC. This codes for CASSPGQPQNYGYTF.

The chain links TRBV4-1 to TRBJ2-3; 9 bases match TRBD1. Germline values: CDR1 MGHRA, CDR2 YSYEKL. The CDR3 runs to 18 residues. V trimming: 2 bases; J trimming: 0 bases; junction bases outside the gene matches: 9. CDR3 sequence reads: CASSQIATGGASTDTQYF. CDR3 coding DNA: TGCGCCAGCAGCCAAATTGCTACAGGGGGCGCAAGCACAGATACGCAGTATTTT.

As DNA, the CDR3 is TGTGCCAGCAGTCGTACTCTTGTACCCTACGAGCAGTACTTC. Translated, it gives CASSRTLVPYEQYF. The rearrangement uses TRBV28 and TRBJ2-7; D gene unclear. In germline, CDR1 is MDHEN, CDR2 SYDVKM. The CDR3 sequence is 14 residues long. Trimming took 5 bases from V and 2 from J, leaving 13 bases between them.

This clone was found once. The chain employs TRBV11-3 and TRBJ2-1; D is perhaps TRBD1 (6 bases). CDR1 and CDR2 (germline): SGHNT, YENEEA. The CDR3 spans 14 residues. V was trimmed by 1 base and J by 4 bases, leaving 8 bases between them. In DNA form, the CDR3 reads TGTGCCAGCAGCTTAGGACAGGATTACAATGAGCAGTTCTTC. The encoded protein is CASSLGQDYNEQFF. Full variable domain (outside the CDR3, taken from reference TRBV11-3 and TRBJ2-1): EAGVVQSPRYKIIEKKQPVAFWCNPISGHNTLYWYLQNLGQGPELLIRYENEEAVDDSQLPKDRFSAERLKGVDSTLKIQPAELGDSAVYLCASSLGQDYNEQFFGPGTRLTVL.

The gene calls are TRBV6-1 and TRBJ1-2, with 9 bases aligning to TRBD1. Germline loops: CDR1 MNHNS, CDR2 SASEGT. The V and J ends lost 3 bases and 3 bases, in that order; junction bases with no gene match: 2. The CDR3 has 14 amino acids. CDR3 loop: CASSEGQGYYGYTF. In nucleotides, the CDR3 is TGTGCCAGCAGTGAGGGACAGGGTTACTATGGCTACACCTTC.

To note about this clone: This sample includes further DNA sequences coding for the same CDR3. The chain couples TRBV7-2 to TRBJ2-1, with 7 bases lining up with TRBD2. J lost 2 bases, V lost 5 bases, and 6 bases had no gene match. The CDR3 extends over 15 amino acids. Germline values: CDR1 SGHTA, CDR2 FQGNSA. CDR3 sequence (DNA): TGTGCCAGCAGCCTGGGCGGGGGTACCTACAATGAGCAGTTCTTC. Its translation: CASSLGGGTYNEQFF. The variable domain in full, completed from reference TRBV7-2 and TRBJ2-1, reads GAGVSQSPSNKVTEKGKDVELRCDPISGHTALYWYRQSLGQGLEFLIYFQGNSAPDKSGLPSDRFSAERTGGSVSTLTIQRTQQEDSAVYLCASSLGGGTYNEQFFGPGTRLTVL.

Here the CDR3 DNA reads TGTGCCAGCAGTGTGGGCGGGGACAGGGGGAAGTACTTC. Translation: CASSVGGDRGKYF. The chain combines TRBV12-3 or TRBV12-4 with TRBJ2-7; the match to TRBD1 covers 11 bases. The CDR3 covers 13 residues. V dropped 5 bases and J dropped 11; count of bases not matched to a gene: 8.

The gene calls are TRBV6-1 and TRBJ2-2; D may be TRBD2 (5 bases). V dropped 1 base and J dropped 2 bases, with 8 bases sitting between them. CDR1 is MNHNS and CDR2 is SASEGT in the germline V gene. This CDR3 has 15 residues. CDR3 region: CASSEVARNTGELFF. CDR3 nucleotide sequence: TGTGCCAGCAGTGAAGTAGCGCGTAACACCGGGGAGCTGTTTTTT.